The clone carrying this T cell receptor (beta chain) showed up many times. Antigen specificity is unknown. These data come from a study of tumor-infiltrating lymphocytes in primary liver carcinoma. Study-level background: Regardless of tissue type, samples showed similar yields of roughly 3.5 to 7.13 million productive TCRbeta reads.

Starting from 500 ng of total RNA, TCR beta cDNA was produced with a primer in the constant region. Three rounds of nested multiplex PCR with slightly modified ARM-PCR produced TCR beta libraries. TCRdb reprocessed the multiplex PCR reads via MiXCR and lists one record per CDR3 protein. The sample shows roughly 120,000 distinct CDR3 sequences, 64% of them seen only once. Study-wide findings and caveats: Lower overlap was observed for tumor-adjacent and tumor-blood pairs relative to tumor region pairs.

RNA and DNA were co-extracted from about 19-30 mg of unsorted bulk tissue. This TCR came from an older woman with primary liver carcinoma and hepatitis B virus infection. The specimen was liver tumor tissue from sampling region 3. Subset described: tumor region T3, left-lateral pole.

The CDR3 reads CASRGGGLALPNTEAFF. The CDR3 DNA reads TGCGCCAGCAGGGGGGGAGGGCTTGCACTACCGAACACTGAAGCTTTCTTT. The chain couples TRBV10-2 to TRBJ1-1, with D maybe TRBD1 (5 bases). The CDR3 is 17 amino acids. The V gene lost 6 bases and the J gene lost 1 base, with 21 bases spanning the gap. In germline, CDR1 is WSHSY, CDR2 SAAADI.